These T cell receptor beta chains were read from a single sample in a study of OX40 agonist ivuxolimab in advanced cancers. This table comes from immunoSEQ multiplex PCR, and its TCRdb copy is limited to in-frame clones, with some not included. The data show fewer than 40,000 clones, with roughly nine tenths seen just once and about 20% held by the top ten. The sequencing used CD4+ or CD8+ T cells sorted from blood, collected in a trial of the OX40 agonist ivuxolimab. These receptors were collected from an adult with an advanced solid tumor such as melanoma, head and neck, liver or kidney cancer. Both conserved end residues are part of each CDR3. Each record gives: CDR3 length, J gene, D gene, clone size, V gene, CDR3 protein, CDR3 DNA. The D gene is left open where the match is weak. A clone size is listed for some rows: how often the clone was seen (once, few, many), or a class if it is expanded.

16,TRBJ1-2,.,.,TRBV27,CASSILTPRGPGGYTF,TGTGCCAGCAGTATCCTCACCCCAAGAGGACCTGGGGGGTACACCTTC
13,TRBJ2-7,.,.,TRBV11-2,CASSLTVAYEQYF,TGTGCCAGCAGCCTTACCGTTGCCTACGAGCAGTACTTC
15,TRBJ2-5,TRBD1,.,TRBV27,CASSFLGQTQETQYF,TGTGCCAGCAGTTTCCTGGGACAGACCCAAGAGACCCAGTACTTC
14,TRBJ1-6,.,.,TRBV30,CACRGGSYNSPLHF,TGTGCCTGCCGAGGGGGCTCCTATAATTCACCCCTCCACTTT
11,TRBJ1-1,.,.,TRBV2,CASRRDTEAFF,TGTGCCAGCAGGAGGGATACTGAAGCTTTCTTT
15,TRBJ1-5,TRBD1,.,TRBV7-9,CASSGGGQIGQPQHF,TGTGCCAGCAGCGGGGGGGGACAGATCGGTCAGCCCCAGCATTTT
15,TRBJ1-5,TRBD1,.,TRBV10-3,CAISDTGDLEQPQHF,TGTGCCATCAGTGATACAGGGGATCTAGAACAGCCCCAGCATTTT
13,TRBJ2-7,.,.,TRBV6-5,CASSYSLNYEQYF,TGTGCCAGCAGTTACAGTTTGAATTACGAGCAGTACTTC
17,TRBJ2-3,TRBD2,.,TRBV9,CASSVGQAGASGDTQYF,TGTGCCAGCAGCGTAGGACAAGCGGGGGCCTCTGGAGATACGCAGTATTTT
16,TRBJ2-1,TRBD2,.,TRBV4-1,CASSQEGLAGGNEQFF,TGCGCCAGCAGCCAAGAAGGTCTAGCGGGGGGCAATGAGCAGTTCTTC
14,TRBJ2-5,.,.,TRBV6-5,CASTQGGGQETQYF,TGTGCCAGCACCCAAGGGGGGGGACAAGAGACCCAGTACTTC
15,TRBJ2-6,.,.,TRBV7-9,CASSPKTSGANVLTF,TGTGCCAGCAGCCCTAAGACCTCTGGGGCCAACGTCCTGACTTTC
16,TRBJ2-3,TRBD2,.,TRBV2,CASREKRGGLTDTQYF,TGTGCCAGCAGGGAAAAGCGGGGGGGCCTTACAGATACGCAGTATTTT
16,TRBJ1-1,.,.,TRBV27,CASGGGRGRMNTEAFF,TGTGCCAGCGGCGGGGGAAGGGGCAGAATGAACACTGAAGCTTTCTTT
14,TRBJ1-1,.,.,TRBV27,CASSPGTLNTEAFF,TGTGCCAGCAGTCCCGGGACACTTAACACTGAAGCTTTCTTT
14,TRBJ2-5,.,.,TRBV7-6,CASSYLRDQETQYF,TGTGCCAGCAGCTACCTTAGAGACCAAGAGACCCAGTACTTC
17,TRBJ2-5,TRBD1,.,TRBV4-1,CASSQDRQGAARETQYF,TGCGCCAGCAGCCAAGATCGTCAGGGGGCGGCCCGGGAGACCCAGTACTTC
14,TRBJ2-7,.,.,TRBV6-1,CASTKRRLAGEQYF,TGTGCCAGCACCAAGAGGAGACTCGCGGGCGAGCAGTACTTC
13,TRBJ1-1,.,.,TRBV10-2,CASSGQDNTEAFF,TGCGCCAGCAGCGGGCAGGACAACACTGAAGCTTTCTTT
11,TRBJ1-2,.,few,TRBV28,CASRDSSSYTF,TGTGCCAGCAGGGACAGTTCAAGCTACACCTTC
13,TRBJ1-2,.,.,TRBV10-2,CASSESGYYGYTF,TGCGCCAGCAGTGAGTCGGGTTACTATGGCTACACCTTC
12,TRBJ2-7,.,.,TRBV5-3,CASSLEWSEQYF,TGTGCCAGCAGCTTGGAGTGGTCCGAGCAGTACTTC
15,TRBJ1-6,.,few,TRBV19,CASNVQTGGNSPLHF,TGTGCCAGTAATGTCCAGACGGGAGGGAATTCACCCCTCCACTTT
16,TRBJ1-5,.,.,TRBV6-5,CASSYSNPGGNQPQHF,TGTGCCAGCAGTTACTCGAATCCGGGGGGCAATCAGCCCCAGCATTTT
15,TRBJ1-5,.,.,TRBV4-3,CASSQGTGFDQPQHF,TGCGCCAGCAGCCAAGGTACGGGGTTCGATCAGCCCCAGCATTTT
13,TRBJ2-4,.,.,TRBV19,CASSIGSWGIQYF,TGTGCCAGTAGTATCGGAAGCTGGGGCATTCAGTACTTC
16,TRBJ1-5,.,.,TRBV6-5,CASSYSPDLTNQPQHF,TGTGCCAGCAGTTATAGTCCTGATCTAACTAATCAGCCCCAGCATTTT
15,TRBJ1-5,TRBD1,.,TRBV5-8,CASSRGQGSNQPQHF,TGTGCCAGCAGCCGCGGACAGGGGAGCAATCAGCCCCAGCATTTT
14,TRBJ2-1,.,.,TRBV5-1,CASSLAGTHLEQFF,TGCGCCAGCAGCTTGGCCGGGACACATCTTGAGCAGTTCTTC
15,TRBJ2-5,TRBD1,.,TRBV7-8,CASSSHRGMGETQYF,TGTGCCAGCAGCTCGCACAGGGGGATGGGTGAGACCCAGTACTTC
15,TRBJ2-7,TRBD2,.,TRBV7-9,CASSLGTSRSYEQYF,TGTGCCAGCAGCCTCGGGACTAGCCGCTCCTACGAGCAGTACTTC
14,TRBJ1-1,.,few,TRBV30,CAWNEGTPGTEAFF,TGTGCCTGGAATGAGGGGACTCCAGGGACTGAAGCTTTCTTT
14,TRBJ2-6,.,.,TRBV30,CAWGSHSGANVLTF,TGTGCCTGGGGGAGTCACTCTGGGGCCAACGTCCTGACTTTC
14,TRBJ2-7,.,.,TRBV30,CAWSGRQRAYEQYF,TGTGCCTGGAGTGGGAGGCAGAGAGCCTACGAGCAGTACTTC
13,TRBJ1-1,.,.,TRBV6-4,CASSVTENTEAFF,TGTGCCAGCAGTGTGACAGAAAACACTGAAGCTTTCTTT
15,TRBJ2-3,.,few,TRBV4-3,CASSQEIAATDTQYF,TGCGCCAGCAGCCAAGAGATAGCGGCGACAGATACGCAGTATTTT
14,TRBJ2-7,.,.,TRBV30,CAWSAGTNPYEQYF,TGTGCCTGGAGTGCCGGGACAAATCCCTACGAGCAGTACTTC
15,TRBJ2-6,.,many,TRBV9,CASSAEGSGANVLTF,TGTGCCAGCAGCGCCGAGGGTTCTGGGGCCAACGTCCTGACTTTC
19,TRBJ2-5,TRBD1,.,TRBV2,CASSEDFRDSEQFQETQYF,TGTGCCAGCAGTGAAGATTTCCGGGACAGTGAACAATTCCAAGAGACCCAGTACTTC
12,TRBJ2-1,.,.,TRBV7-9,CASSLSNNEQFF,TGTGCCAGCAGCCTTTCTAACAATGAGCAGTTCTTC
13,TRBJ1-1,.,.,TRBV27,CASSLGVHTEAFF,TGTGCCAGCAGTCTGGGCGTCCACACTGAAGCTTTCTTT